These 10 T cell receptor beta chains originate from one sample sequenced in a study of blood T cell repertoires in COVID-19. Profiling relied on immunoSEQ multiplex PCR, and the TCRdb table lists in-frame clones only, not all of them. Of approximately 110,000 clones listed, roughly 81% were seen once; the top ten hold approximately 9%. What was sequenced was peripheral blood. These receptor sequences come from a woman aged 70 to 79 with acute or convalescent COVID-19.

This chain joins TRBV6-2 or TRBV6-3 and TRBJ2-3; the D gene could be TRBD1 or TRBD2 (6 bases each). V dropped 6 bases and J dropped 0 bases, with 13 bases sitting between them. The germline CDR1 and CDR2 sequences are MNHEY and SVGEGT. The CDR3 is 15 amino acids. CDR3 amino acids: CASSRGQASTDTQYF. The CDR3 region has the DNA TGTGCCAGCAGCCGGGGGCAGGCTAGCACAGATACGCAGTATTTT.

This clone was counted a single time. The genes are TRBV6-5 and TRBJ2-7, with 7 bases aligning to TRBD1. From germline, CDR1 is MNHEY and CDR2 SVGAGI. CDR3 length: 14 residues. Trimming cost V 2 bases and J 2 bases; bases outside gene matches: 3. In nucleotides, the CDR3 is TGTGCCAGCAGTTACAGGGGGCCTACCTACGAGCAGTACTTC. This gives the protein CASSYRGPTYEQYF.

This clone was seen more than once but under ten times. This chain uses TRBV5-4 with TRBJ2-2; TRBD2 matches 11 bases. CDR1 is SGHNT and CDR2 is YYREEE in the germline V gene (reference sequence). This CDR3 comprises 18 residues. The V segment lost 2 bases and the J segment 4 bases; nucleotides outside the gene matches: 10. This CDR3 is CASSFSGRGIRSTGELFF. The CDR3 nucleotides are TGTGCCAGCAGCTTTAGCGGGAGGGGTATCCGTAGCACCGGGGAGCTGTTTTTT.

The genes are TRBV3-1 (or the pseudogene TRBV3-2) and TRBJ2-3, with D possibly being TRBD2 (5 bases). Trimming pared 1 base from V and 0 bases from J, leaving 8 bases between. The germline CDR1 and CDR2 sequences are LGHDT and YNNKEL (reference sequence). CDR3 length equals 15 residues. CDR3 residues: CASSQVATSTDTQYF. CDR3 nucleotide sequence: TGTGCCAGCAGCCAAGTAGCGACTAGCACAGATACGCAGTATTTT.

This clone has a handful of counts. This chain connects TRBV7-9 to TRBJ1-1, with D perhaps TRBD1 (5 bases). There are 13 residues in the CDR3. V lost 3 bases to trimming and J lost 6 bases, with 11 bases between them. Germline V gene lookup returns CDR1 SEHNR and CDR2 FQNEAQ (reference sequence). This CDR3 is CASSFGGEAEAFF. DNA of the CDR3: TGTGCCAGCAGCTTTGGGGGGGAAGCTGAAGCTTTCTTT. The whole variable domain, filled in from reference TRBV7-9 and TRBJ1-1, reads DTGVSQNPRHKITKRGQNVTFRCDPISEHNRLYWYRQTLGQGPEFLTYFQNEAQLEKSRLLSDRFSAERPKGSFSTLEIQRTEQGDSAMYLCASSFGGEAEAFFGQGTRLTVV.

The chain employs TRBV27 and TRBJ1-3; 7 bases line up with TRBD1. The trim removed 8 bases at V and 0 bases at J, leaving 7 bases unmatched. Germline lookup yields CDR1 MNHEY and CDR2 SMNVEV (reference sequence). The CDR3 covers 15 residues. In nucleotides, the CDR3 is TGTGCCAGCCGACAGGGCACCTTCTCTGGAAACACCATATATTTT. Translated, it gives CASRQGTFSGNTIYF.

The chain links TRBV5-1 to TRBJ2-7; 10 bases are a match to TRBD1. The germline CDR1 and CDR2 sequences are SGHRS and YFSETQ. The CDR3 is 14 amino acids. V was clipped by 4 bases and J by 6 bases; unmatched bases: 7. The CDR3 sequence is CASSLGQGLGEQYF. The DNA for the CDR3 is TGCGCCAGCAGCCTGGGACAGGGGTTGGGCGAGCAGTACTTC.

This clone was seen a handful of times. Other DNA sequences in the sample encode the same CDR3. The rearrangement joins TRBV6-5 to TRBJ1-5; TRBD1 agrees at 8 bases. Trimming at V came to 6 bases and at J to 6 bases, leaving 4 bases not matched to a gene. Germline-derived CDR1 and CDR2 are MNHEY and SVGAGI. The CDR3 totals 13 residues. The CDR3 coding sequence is TGTGCCAGCAGCGGACAGGGAGGTCAGCCCCAGCATTTT. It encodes CASSGQGGQPQHF.

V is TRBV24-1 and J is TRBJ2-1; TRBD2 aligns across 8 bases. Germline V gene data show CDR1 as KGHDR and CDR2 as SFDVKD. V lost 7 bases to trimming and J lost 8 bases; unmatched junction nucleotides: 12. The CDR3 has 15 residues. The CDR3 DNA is TGTGCCACCAGCCCGGGACTAGATATAGTTTATGAGCAGTTCTTC. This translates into CATSPGLDIVYEQFF.

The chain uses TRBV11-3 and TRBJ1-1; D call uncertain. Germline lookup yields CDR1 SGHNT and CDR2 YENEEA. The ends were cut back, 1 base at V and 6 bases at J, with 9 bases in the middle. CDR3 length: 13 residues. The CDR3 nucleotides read TGTGCCAGCAGCTTAGGGATGCGGGCTGAAGCTTTCTTT. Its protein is CASSLGMRAEAFF.